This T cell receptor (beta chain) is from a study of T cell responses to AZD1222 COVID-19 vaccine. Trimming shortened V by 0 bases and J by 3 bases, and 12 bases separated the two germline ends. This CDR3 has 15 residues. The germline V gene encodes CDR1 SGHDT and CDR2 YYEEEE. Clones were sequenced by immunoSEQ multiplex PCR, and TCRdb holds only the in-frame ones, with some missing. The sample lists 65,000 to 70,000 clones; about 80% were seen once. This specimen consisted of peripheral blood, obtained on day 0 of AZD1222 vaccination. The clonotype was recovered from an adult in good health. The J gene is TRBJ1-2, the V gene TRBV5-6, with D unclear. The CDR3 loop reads CASSLGARWDYGYTF. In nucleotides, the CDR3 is TGTGCCAGCAGCTTGGGGGCAAGGTGGGACTATGGCTACACCTTC.